This T cell receptor (beta chain) stems from a study of T-cell reconstitution after alpha-beta-depleted transplantation in children. There are many counts of this clonotype. Trimming took 1 base from V and 1 from J, leaving 14 bases between them. Germline CDR1 and CDR2: SGDLS and YYNGEE. The CDR3 runs 16 residues. A TCRbeta library incorporating unique molecular identifiers was prepared. A single record per CDR3 protein comes from TCRdb applying MiXCR to the PCR reads. This sample has 150,000 to 250,000 distinct CDR3 sequences, with about 14% found just once. The rearrangement uses TRBV9 and TRBJ2-5; possible D gene TRBD2, 5 bases. Specimen: PBMCs from the stem cell graft donor, collected from the stem cell graft. This TCR came from a human donor who donated a stem cell graft to a child with acute lymphoblastic leukemia. The CDR3 here is CASSVSVLSGQETQYF. DNA for the CDR3: TGTGCCAGCAGCGTATCCGTTCTCAGCGGCCAAGAGACCCAGTACTTC.